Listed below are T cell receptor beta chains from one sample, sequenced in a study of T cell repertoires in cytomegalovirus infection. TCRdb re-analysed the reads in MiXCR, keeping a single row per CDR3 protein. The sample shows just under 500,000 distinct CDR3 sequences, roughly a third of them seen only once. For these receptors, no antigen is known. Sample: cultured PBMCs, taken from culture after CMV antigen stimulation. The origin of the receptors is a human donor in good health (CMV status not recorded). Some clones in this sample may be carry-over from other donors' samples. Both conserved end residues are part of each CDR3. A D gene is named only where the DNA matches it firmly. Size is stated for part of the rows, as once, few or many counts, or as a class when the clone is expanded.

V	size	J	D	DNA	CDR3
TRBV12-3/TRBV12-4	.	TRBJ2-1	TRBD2	TGTGCCAGCAGTTTAGCTAAGACTAGCCTCAATGCGATCTTC	CASSLAKTSLNAIF
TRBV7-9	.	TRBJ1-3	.	TGTGCCAGCAGCTCACCAGCCACTGGAAACACCATATATTTT	CASSSPATGNTIYF
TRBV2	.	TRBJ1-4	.	TGTGCCAGCAGTGACGCAGGGGCGTTAAATGAAAAACTGTTTTTT	CASSDAGALNEKLFF
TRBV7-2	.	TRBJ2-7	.	TGTGCCAGCAGGCGCTCCGGGCCCGGAGGGGAGCAGTACTTC	CASRRSGPGGEQYF
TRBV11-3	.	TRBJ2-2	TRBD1	TGTGCCAGCAGCTTTGGGACAGGGAACACCGGGGAGCTGTTTTTT	CASSFGTGNTGELFF
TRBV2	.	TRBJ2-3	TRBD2	TGTGCCAGCAGTGATGCGGGAGCTCCAGATACGCAGTATTTT	CASSDAGAPDTQYF
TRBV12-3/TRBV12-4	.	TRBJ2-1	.	TGTGCCAGCGGGGACCCGAGGGGCCACAATGAGCAGTTCTTC	CASGDPRGHNEQFF
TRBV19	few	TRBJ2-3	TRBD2	TGTGCCAGTAGTGGTATTTCGGCGGGAGTTACAGATACGCAGTATTTT	CASSGISAGVTDTQYF
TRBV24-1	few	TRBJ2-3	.	TGTGCCACCAGTGATGGGGGTAGGGCAGATACGCAGTATTTT	CATSDGGRADTQYF
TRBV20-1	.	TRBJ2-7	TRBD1	TGCAGTGCTACCGGGACAGCGAGCTCCTACGAGCAGTACTTC	CSATGTASSYEQYF
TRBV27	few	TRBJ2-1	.	TGTGCCAGCAGTTTCGAGCTATCCTACAATGAGCAGTTCTTC	CASSFELSYNEQFF
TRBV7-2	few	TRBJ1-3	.	TGTGCCAGCAGCTTAAACCGACCAGGTGGAAACACCATATATTTT	CASSLNRPGGNTIYF
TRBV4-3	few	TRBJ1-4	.	TGCGCCAGCAGCCAAGAAAGGGTCCAGGGAGCATCGGACGAAAAACTGTTTTTT	CASSQERVQGASDEKLFF
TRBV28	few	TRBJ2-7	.	TGTGCCAGCAACTCTAGAGGGGACGAGCAGTACTTC	CASNSRGDEQYF
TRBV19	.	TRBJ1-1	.	TGTGCCATAGGGCCCGGCCCTTGGTCCACTGAAGCTTTCTTT	CAIGPGPWSTEAFF
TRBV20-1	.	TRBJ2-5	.	TGCAGTGCCATCGACAGACAAGAGACCCAGTACTTC	CSAIDRQETQYF
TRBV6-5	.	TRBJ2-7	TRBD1	TGTGCCAGCAGCGTCAGGGGGACAGGGGACTACGAGCAGTACTTC	CASSVRGTGDYEQYF
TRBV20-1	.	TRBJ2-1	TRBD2	TGCAGTGCTAGCGGGAGGGCCATATTCGGGTACAATGAGCAGTTCTTC	CSASGRAIFGYNEQFF
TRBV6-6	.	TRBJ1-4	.	TGTGCCAGCAGTAACAGGGAAGGTGAAAAACTGTTTTTT	CASSNREGEKLFF
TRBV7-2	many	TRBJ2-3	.	TGTGCCAGCAGCCCTGACCTAGCACGATTTGGCACAGATACGCAGTATTTT	CASSPDLARFGTDTQYF
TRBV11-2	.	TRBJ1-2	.	TGTGCCAGCAGCTTCCGGTCTAAGTCCTATGGCTACACCTTC	CASSFRSKSYGYTF
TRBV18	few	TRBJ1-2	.	TGTGCCAGCTCACGACACGGACCGGGGGATGGCTACACCTTC	CASSRHGPGDGYTF
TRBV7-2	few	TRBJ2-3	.	TGTGCCAGCAGCTTAGTTGTCTACACAGATACGCAGTATTTT	CASSLVVYTDTQYF
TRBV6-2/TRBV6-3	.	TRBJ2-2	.	TGTGCCAGCAGTCCGGCGGCGAACACCGGGGAGCTGTTTTTT	CASSPAANTGELFF
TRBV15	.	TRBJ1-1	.	TGTGCCACCAGCAGAGCCCAAGGGGCTGGGGGCACTGAAGCTTTCTTT	CATSRAQGAGGTEAFF
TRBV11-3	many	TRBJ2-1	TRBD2	TGTGCCAGCAGCTTAGGGACTAGCGGGGGGAATGAGCAGTTCTTC	CASSLGTSGGNEQFF
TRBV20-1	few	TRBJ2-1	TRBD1	TGCAGTATCGGGACAGGAGCGAATGAGCAGTTCTTC	CSIGTGANEQFF
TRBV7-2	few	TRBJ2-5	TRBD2	TGTGCCAGCAGCTTAGCGGGCGGGAGCGTAGAGACCCAGTACTTC	CASSLAGGSVETQYF
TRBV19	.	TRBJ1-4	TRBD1	TGTGCCAGTAGTCTTCGGACAGGGAGTCAAAGTAATGAAAAACTGTTTTTT	CASSLRTGSQSNEKLFF
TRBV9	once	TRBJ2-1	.	TGTGCCAGCAGCGTAGAAGGCCGCTCCTACAATGAGCAGTTCTTC	CASSVEGRSYNEQFF
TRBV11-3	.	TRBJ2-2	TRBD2	TGTGCCAGCAGCCCAACTAGCGGGGTGAGCGGGGAGCTGTTTTTT	CASSPTSGVSGELFF
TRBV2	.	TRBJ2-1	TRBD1	TGTGCCAGCAGTGCGGGGACAGGGCTACATGAGCAGTTCTTC	CASSAGTGLHEQFF
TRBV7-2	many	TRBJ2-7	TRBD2	TGTGCCAGCAGCCAAACTAGCGGGACATACGAGCAGTACTTC	CASSQTSGTYEQYF
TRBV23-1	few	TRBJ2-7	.	TGCGCCAGCAGTCAATCGCCCGGAGGAGCGTGGCGAATTAGCGACTACCGCGCATTC	CASSQSPGGAWRISDYRAF
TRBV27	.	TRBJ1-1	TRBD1	TGTGCCAGCAGACTTACAGGGGAATGGGGCACTGAAGCTTTCTTT	CASRLTGEWGTEAFF
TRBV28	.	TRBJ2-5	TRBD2	TGTGCCAGCAGTTTCAGATCGCGGGAGAGTGTGACGTACCAAGAGACCCAGTACTTC	CASSFRSRESVTYQETQYF
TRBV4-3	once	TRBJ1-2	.	TGCGCCAGCAGCCAAGATCATGGGCAGTTACGCGACTATGGCTACACCTTC	CASSQDHGQLRDYGYTF
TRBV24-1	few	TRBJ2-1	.	TGTGCCACCAGTGATTACGACAATGAGCAGTTCTTC	CATSDYDNEQFF
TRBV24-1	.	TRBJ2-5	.	TGTGCCACCAGTGCCCTGGGGGGCCCACAAGAGACCCAGTACTTC	CATSALGGPQETQYF
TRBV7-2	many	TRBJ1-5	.	TGTGCCAGCAGCCCAAGGCGCTTTGGAAATCAGCCCCAGCATTTT	CASSPRRFGNQPQHF
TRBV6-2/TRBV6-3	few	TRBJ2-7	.	TGTGCCAGCAGTTACGACAGGTCTCGCACCTACGAGCAGTACTTC	CASSYDRSRTYEQYF
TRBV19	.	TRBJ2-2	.	TGTGCCAGTAGTATCCATCACGGAGGTTCGAACACCGGGGAGCTGTTTTTT	CASSIHHGGSNTGELFF
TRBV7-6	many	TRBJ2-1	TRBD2	TGTGCCAGCAGCAGGGACTACTACAATGAGCAGTTCTTC	CASSRDYYNEQFF
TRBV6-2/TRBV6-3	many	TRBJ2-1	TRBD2	TGTGCCAGCAGTTACCAGAGACTAGCGGGAGGGAATGAGCAGTTCTTC	CASSYQRLAGGNEQFF
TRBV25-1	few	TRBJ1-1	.	TGTGCCAGCAGTGGCAGGGCGGGGACTGAAGCTTTCTTT	CASSGRAGTEAFF
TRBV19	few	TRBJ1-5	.	TGTGCCAGTAGTAAGGATAGGATGGGTCAGCCCCAGCATTTT	CASSKDRMGQPQHF
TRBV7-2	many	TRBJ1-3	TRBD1	TGTGCCAGCAGCCCGAGGACAGGCCCTAACTCTGGAAACACCATATATTTT	CASSPRTGPNSGNTIYF
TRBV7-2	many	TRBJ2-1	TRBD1	TGTGCCAGCAGCTTATCCTGGGGACAGTACAATGAGCAGTTCTTC	CASSLSWGQYNEQFF
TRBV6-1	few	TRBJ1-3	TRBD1	TGTGCCAGCAGGAAGACCGGACAGGCCCTCCGCTCTGGAAACACCATATATTTT	CASRKTGQALRSGNTIYF
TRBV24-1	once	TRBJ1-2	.	TGTGCCACCAGTGATTTAGGGGATGTGCATGGCTACACCTTC	CATSDLGDVHGYTF
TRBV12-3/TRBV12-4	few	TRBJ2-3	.	TGTGCCAGCAGGAGGGGGGGGGAGACAGATACGCAGTATTTT	CASRRGGETDTQYF
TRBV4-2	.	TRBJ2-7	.	TGTGCCAGCAGCCAAGAGGAACTAGCCTTCTACGAGCAGTACTTC	CASSQEELAFYEQYF
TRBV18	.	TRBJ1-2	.	TGTGCCAGCTCACCAGTCGGCGTCCCAGTCTATGGCTACACCTTC	CASSPVGVPVYGYTF
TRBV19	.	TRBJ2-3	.	TGTGCCAGTAGTATAGGAACGGGGTTAGCAGATACGCAGTATTTT	CASSIGTGLADTQYF
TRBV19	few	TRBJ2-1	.	TGTGCCAGTAGGTCGGGGATTGACTACAATGAGCAGTTCTTC	CASRSGIDYNEQFF
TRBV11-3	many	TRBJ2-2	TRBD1	TGTGCCAGCAGCCCCCATTCCGGGACAGGGGGTTCCGGGGAGCTGTTTTTT	CASSPHSGTGGSGELFF
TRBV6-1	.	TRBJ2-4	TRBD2	TGTGCCAGCAGTTCAGGTCGGGAGGCCCTACAAAACATTCAGTACTTC	CASSSGREALQNIQYF
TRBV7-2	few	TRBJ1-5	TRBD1	TGTGCCAGCAGCTTATGGGGGACAGGGGAGGGCAATCAGCCCCAGCATTTT	CASSLWGTGEGNQPQHF
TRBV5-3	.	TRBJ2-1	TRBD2	TGTGCCAGCAGGGGGGGGCGGACTAGCGGGAACCCCTACAATGAGCAGTTCTTC	CASRGGRTSGNPYNEQFF